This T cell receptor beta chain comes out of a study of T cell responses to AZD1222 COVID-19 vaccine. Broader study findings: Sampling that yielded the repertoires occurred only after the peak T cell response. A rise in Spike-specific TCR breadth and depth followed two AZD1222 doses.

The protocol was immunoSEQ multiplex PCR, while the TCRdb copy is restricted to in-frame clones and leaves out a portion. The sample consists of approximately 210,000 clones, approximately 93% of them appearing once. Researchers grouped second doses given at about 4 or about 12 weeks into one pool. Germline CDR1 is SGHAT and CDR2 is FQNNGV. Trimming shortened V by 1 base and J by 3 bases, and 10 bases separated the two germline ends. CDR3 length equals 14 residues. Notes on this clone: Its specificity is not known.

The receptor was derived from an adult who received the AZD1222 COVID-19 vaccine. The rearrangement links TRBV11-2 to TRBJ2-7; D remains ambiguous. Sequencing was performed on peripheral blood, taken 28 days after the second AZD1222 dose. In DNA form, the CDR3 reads TGTGCCAGCAGCTTAGCGGGCCCCGACTACGAGCAGTACTTC. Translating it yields CASSLAGPDYEQYF.